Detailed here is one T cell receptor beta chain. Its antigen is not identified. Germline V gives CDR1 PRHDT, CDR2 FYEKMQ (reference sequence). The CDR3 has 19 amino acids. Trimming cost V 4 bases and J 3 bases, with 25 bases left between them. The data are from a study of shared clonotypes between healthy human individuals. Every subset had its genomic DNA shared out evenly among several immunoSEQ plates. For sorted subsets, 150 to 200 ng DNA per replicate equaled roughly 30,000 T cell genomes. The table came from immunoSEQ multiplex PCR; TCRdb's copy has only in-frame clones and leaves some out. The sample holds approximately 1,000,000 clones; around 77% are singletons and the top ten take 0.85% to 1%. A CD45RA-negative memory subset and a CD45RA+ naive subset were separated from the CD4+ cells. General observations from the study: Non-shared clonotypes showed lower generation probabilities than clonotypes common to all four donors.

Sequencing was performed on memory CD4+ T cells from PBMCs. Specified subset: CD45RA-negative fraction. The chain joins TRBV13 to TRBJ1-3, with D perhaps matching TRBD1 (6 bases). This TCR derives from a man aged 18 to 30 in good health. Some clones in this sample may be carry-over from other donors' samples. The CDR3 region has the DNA TGTGCCAGCAGCTACCGTCCCTTAGGGGGAGGATCGGATGGAAACACCATATATTTT. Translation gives CASSYRPLGGGSDGNTIYF.